This record looks at one TCR beta chain sequence and its context. As yet, its antigen is unknown. From the RT-PCR reads, TCRdb called clonotypes with MiXCR, one entry per CDR3 protein. In the table there are about 520,000 distinct CDR3 sequences, more than 7% of which are singletons. This entry is derived from a study of response to subunit inactivated influenza vaccine. The study, taken as a whole, reports: That few new T cells are recruited by each seasonal influenza vaccination was the authors' suggestion.

Germline V CDR1 and CDR2: MNHEY, SVGAGI. The V and J ends lost 3 bases and 3 bases, in that order; junction bases with no gene match: 3. The CDR3 has 14 residues. Sequenced material: PBMCs from blood, taken 23 months after vaccination. The chain combines TRBV6-5 with TRBJ2-5; 8 bases align to TRBD2. This sequence was found in a man aged 50 to 69 who received an inactivated influenza vaccine. The CDR3 DNA follows: TGTGCCAGCAGTTATTTCGGGAGGGAAGAGACCCAGTACTTC. This gives the protein CASSYFGREETQYF.